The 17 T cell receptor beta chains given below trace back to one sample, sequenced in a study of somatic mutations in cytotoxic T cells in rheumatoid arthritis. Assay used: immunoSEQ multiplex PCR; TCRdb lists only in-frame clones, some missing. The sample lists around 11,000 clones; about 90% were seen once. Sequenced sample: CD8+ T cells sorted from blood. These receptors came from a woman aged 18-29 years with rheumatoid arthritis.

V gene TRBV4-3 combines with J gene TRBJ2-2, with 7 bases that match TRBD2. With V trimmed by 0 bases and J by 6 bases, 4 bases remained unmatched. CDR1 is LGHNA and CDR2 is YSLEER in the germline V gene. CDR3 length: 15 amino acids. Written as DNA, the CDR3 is TGCGCCAGCAGCCAAGACAGCGGGGAGTCCGGGGAGCTGTTTTTT. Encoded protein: CASSQDSGESGELFF.

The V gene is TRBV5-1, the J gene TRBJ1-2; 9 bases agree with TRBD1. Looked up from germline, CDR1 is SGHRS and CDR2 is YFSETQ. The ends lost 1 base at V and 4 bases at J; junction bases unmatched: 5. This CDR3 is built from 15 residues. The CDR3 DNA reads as TGCGCCAGCAGCTTGCCAACAGGGGGCTTCTATGGCTACACCTTC. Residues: CASSLPTGGFYGYTF. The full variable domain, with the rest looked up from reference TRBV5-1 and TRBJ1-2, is KAGVTQTPRYLIKTRGQQVTLSCSPISGHRSVSWYQQTPGQGLQFLFEYFSETQRNKGNFPGRFSGRQFSNSRSEMNVSTLELGDSALYLCASSLPTGGFYGYTFGSGTRLTVV.

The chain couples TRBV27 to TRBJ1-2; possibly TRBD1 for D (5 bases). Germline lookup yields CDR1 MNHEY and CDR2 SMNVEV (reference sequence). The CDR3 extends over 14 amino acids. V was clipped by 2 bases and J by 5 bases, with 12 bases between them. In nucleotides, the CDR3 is TGTGCCAGCAGTTTAGACGGGGGGAAATATGGCTACACCTTC. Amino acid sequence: CASSLDGGKYGYTF.

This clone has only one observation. This CDR3 reads CASSLTPAMNTEAFF. CDR3 bases: TGTGCCAGCAGTTTAACTCCAGCGATGAACACTGAAGCTTTCTTT. This chain links TRBV27 with TRBJ1-1; D is uncertain. From germline, CDR1 is MNHEY and CDR2 SMNVEV (reference sequence). The ends were cut back, 2 bases at V and 0 bases at J, with 10 bases in the middle. This CDR3 is 15 amino acids long.

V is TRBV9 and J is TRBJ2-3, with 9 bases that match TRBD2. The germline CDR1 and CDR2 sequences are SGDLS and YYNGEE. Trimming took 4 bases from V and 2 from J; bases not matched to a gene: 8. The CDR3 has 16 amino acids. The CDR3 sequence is CASSPSGGRHTDTQYF. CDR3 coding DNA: TGTGCCAGCAGCCCAAGCGGGGGGCGCCACACAGATACGCAGTATTTT.

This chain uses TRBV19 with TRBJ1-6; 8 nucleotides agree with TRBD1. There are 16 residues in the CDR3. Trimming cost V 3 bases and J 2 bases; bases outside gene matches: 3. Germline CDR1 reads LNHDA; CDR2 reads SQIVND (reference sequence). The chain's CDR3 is CASSMGQVPYNSPLHF. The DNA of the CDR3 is TGTGCCAGTAGTATGGGACAGGTACCCTATAATTCACCCCTCCACTTT.

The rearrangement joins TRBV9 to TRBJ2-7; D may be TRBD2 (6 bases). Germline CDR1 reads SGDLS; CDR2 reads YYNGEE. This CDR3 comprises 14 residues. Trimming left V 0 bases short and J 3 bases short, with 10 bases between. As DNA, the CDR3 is TGTGCCAGCAGCGTAGCCGCGGGGAGCTACGAGCAGTACTTC. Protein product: CASSVAAGSYEQYF.

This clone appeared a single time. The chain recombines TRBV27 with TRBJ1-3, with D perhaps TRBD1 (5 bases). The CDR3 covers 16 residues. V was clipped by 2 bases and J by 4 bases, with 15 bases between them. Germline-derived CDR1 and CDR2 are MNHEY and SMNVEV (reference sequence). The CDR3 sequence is CASSLKPGRAGNTIYF. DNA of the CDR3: TGTGCCAGCAGTTTAAAACCCGGCAGGGCCGGAAACACCATATATTTT.

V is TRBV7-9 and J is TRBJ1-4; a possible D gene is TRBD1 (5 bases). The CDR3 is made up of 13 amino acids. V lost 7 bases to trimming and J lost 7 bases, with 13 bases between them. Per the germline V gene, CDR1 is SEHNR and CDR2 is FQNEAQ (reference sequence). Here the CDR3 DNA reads TGTGCCAGCACCTCGGGGGGGAGTGAAAAACTGTTTTTT. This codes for CASTSGGSEKLFF. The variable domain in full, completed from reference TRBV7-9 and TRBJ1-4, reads DTGVSQNPRHKITKRGQNVTFRCDPISEHNRLYWYRQTLGQGPEFLTYFQNEAQLEKSRLLSDRFSAERPKGSFSTLEIQRTEQGDSAMYLCASTSGGSEKLFFGSGTQLSVL.

The CDR3 reads CASTTSGLEILQETQYF. The CDR3 region has the DNA TGTGCCAGCACCACTTCTGGACTAGAGATTCTACAAGAGACCCAGTACTTC. The rearrangement uses TRBV2 and TRBJ2-5, with 7 bases lining up with TRBD2. CDR1 is SNHLY, CDR2 FYNNEI, per germline. J lost 2 bases, V lost 7 bases, and 16 bases had no gene match. This CDR3 is 17 amino acids long.

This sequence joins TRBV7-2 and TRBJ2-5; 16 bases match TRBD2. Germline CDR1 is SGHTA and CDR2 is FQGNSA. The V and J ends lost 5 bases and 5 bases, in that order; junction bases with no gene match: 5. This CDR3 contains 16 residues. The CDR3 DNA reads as TGTGCCAGCAGCGCGGGACTAGCGGGGGGGCCGGAGACCCAGTACTTC. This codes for CASSAGLAGGPETQYF.

The DNA for the CDR3 is TGTGCCAGCAGCTGGACAGGGGGGAAAAACATTCAGTACTTC. Its protein product is CASSWTGGKNIQYF. The chain recombines TRBV27 with TRBJ2-4; 10 positions agree with TRBD1. After removal of 6 bases from V and 4 bases from J, the junction contained 3 bases not matched to a gene. Looked up from germline, CDR1 is MNHEY and CDR2 is SMNVEV (reference sequence). CDR3 length: 14 amino acids.

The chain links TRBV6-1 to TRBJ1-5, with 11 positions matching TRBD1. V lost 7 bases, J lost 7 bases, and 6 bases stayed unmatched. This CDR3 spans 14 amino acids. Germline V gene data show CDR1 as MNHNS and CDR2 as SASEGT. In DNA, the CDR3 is TGTGCCAGCACTGATCGGACAGGGGGCCAGCCCCAGCATTTT. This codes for CASTDRTGGQPQHF.

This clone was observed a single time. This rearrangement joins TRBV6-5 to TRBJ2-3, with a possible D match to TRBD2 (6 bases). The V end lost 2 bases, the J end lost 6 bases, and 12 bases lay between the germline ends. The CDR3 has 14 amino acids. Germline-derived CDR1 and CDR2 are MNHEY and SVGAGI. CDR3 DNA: TGTGCCAGCAGTTACGGGGGGTCCAGGGATACGCAGTATTTT. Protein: CASSYGGSRDTQYF.

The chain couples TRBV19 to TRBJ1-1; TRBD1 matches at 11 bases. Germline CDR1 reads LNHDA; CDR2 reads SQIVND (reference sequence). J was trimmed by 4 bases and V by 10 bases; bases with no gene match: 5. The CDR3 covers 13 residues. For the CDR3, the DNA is TGTGCCATGCTCGGGACAGGGGGCACTGAAGCTTTCTTT. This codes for CAMLGTGGTEAFF. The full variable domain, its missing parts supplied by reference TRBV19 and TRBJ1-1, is DGGITQSPKYLFRKEGQNVTLSCEQNLNHDAMYWYRQDPGQGLRLIYYSQIVNDFQKGDIAEGYSVSREKKESFPLTVTSAQKNPTAFYLCAMLGTGGTEAFFGQGTRLTVV.

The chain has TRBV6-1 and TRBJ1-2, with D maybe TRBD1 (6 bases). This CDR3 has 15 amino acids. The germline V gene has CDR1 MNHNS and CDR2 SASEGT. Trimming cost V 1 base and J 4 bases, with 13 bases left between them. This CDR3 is CASSEEAGGAYGYTF. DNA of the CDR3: TGTGCCAGCAGTGAAGAGGCGGGGGGGGCCTATGGCTACACCTTC.

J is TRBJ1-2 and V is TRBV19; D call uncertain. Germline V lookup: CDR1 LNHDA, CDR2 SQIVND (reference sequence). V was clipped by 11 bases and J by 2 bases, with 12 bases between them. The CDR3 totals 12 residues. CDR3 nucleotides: TGTGCCTCCGAGAGAGGGAACTATGGCTACACCTTC. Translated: CASERGNYGYTF.